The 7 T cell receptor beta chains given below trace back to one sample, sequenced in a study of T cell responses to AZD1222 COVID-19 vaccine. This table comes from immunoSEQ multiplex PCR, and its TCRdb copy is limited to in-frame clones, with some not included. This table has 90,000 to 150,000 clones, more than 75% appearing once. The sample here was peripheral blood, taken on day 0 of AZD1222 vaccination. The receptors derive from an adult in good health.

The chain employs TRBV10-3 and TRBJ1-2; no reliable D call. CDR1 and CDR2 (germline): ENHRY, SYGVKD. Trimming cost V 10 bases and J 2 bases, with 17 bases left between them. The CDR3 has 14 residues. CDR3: CATFWGGFNYGYTF. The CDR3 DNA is TGTGCCACATTCTGGGGAGGTTTCAACTATGGCTACACCTTC.

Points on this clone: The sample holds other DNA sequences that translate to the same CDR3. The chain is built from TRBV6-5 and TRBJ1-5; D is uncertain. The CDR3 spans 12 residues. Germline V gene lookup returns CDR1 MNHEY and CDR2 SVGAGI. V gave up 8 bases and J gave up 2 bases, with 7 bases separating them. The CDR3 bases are TGTGCCAGCCGAGAGGGCAATCAGCCCCAGCATTTT. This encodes CASREGNQPQHF.

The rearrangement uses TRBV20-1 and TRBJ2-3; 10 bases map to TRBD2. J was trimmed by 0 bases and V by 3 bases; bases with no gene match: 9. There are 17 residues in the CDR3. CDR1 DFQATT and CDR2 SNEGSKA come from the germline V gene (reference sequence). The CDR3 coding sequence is TGCAGTGCTAGTGGAGCGGGGGGGCAACGTAGCACAGATACGCAGTATTTT. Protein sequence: CSASGAGGQRSTDTQYF.

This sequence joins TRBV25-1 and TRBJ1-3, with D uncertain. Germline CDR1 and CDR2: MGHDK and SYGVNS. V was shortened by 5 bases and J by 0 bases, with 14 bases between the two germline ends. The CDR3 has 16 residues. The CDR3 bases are TGTGCCAGCAGTCACTTTGGAGAGCCCTCTGGAAACACCATATATTTT. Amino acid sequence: CASSHFGEPSGNTIYF.

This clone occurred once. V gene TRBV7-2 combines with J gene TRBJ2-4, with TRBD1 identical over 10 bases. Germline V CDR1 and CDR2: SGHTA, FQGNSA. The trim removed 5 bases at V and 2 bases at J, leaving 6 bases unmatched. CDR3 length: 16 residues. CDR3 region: CASSLGTGVSKNIQYF. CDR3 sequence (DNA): TGTGCCAGCAGCCTGGGGACAGGGGTCTCCAAAAACATTCAGTACTTC.

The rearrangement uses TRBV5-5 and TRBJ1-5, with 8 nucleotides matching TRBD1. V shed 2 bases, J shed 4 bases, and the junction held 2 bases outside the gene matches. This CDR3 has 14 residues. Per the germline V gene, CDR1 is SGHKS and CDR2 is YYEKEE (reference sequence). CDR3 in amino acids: CASSFNRGNQPQHF. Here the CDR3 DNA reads TGTGCCAGCAGCTTCAACAGGGGGAATCAGCCCCAGCATTTT.

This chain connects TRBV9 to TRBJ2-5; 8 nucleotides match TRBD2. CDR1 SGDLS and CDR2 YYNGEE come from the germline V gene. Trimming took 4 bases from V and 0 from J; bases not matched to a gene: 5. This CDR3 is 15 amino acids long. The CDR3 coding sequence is TGTGCCAGCAGCACGACTAGCGCTCACCAAGAGACCCAGTACTTC. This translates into CASSTTSAHQETQYF.